The T cell receptor beta chain described here comes from a study of T-cell reconstitution after alpha-beta-depleted transplantation in children (dated by TCRdb to 2016 to 2017). Notes on the research overall: T-cell immune reconstitution after TCRalphabeta/CD19-depleted allogeneic hematopoietic cell transplantation in children was quantitatively tracked in the study by means of TCR repertoire profiling.

This clonotype was seen at least ten times. What antigen it recognizes has not been identified. One base away there is no much larger clone; base qualities are not given. The library was built by means of PCR. The sequencer was an Illumina HiSeq 2500. TCR libraries were prepared with molecular barcoding, using unique molecular identifiers to normalize TCRbeta repertoire quantification. TCRdb reprocessed the public reads (quality trimming at Q25 with fastp, clone calling with MiXCR) and kept in-frame beta chains. Entries that share a CDR3 protein sequence are merged under the most common genes and DNA. The sample profile shows nearly 400,000 distinct CDR3 sequences; approximately 20% of them were found once. The ten most abundant clones make up 3% to 4% of the sample. V drops 3 bases and J drops 3 bases, leaving 9 bases in between. The germline V gene yields ENHRY for CDR1 and SYGVKD for CDR2. Including cysteine and phenylalanine, the CDR3 has 13 amino acids. Only CDR3 DNA is held: 39 bases, read in frame from base 1.

The specimen was PBMCs from the stem cell graft donor, collected from the stem cell graft. The sequence was obtained from a human donor who donated a stem cell graft to a child with acute myeloid leukemia. The receptor chain draws on TRBV10-3 and TRBJ2-7; the D gene lacks a confident call. The DNA sequence is TGTGCCATCAGTGAACACGCCGGCTACGAGCAGTACTTC. It is translated as CAISEHAGYEQYF.